The 20 T cell receptor beta chains below come from one sample, sequenced in a study of Ad26.COV2.S vaccination and SARS-CoV-2 variants (dated by TCRdb to about 2021). Library preparation used the immunoSEQ multiplex PCR assay. Not all clones reach the TCRdb copy of this immuneACCESS table, which keeps in-frame sequences only. Checked studies attribute under half of the gap to unresolved V genes and leave the rest unexplained. For this sample there are about 480,000 clones; roughly 87% appear just once. Jointly, the top ten make up around 13% of the sample. According to the study, the label for this sample's treatment or condition signals: roughly 20 received Ad26.COV2.S at low or high dose, single or two shots; roughly five received placebo; per-sample allocation not given. For vaccine and placebo recipients, the sequenced repertoires came from samples collected on day 63 after the first injection.

The sample in question was peripheral blood, obtained in a trial of Ad26.COV2.S vaccine versus placebo. The receptors here all came from a person aged 18-60 years who received the Ad26.COV2.S COVID-19 vaccine or a placebo.

This clone was picked up a small number of times. One end of the junction does not line up with germline, which may come from a read error. The genes are TRBV6-5 and TRBJ1-2, with 7 bases matching TRBD1. Germline V gives CDR1 MNHEY, CDR2 SVGAGI. This CDR3 is built from 14 residues. The CDR3 DNA reads as TGTGCCAGCAGGGCCCCGGGACAGAACTATGGCTACACCTTT. This encodes CASRAPGQNYGYTF.

The chain joins TRBV7-9 to TRBJ1-1; D unresolved. V was pared by 5 bases and J by 6 bases, with 10 bases between. CDR3 size: 12 residues. Germline V gene sequence: CDR1 SEHNR, CDR2 FQNEAQ (reference sequence). The CDR3 DNA is TGTGCCAGCAGCCTCTCTCGGCCTGAAGCTTTCTTT. It translates to CASSLSRPEAFF.

The CDR3 bases are TGTGCCAGCAGCTTAGAAACATGGGGCTATGGCTACACCTTC. Its translation is CASSLETWGYGYTF. The chain uses TRBV7-2 and TRBJ1-2; D unclear. In germline, CDR1 is SGHTA, CDR2 FQGNSA. The CDR3 is made up of 14 amino acids. Trimming shortened V by 1 base and J by 4 bases, and 10 bases separated the two germline ends.

The J gene is TRBJ2-5, the V gene TRBV7-8; no firm D call. CDR1 is SGHVS, CDR2 FQNEAQ, per germline. The length of the CDR3 is 12 residues. Trimming took 2 bases from V and 5 from J, leaving 6 bases between them. CDR3 in amino acids: CASSLSSETQYF. In DNA, the CDR3 is TGTGCCAGCAGCTTATCTTCGGAGACCCAGTACTTC.

The chain couples TRBV12-3 or TRBV12-4 to TRBJ2-1; unclear D gene. The germline V and J ends were trimmed by 7 bases and 7 bases, with 11 bases remaining between them. The CDR3 covers 12 residues. The CDR3 spells CASTRRLNEQFF. DNA of the CDR3: TGTGCCAGCACCAGAAGGCTTAATGAGCAGTTCTTC.

V gene TRBV28 combines with J gene TRBJ2-1; D is unclear. This CDR3 region has 13 residues. V was pared by 1 base and J by 8 bases, with 9 bases between. The germline V gene has CDR1 MDHEN and CDR2 SYDVKM. CDR3 in amino acids: CASSLFVFDEQFF. Written as DNA, the CDR3 is TGTGCCAGCAGTTTATTCGTCTTTGATGAGCAGTTCTTC. The variable domain in full, completed from reference TRBV28 and TRBJ2-1, reads DVKVTQSSRYLVKRTGEKVFLECVQDMDHENMFWYRQDPGLGLRLIYFSYDVKMKEKGDIPEGYSVSREKKERFSLILESASTNQTSMYLCASSLFVFDEQFFGPGTRLTVL.

This clone was detected only a few times. V and J are TRBV28 and TRBJ2-2; tentatively, D is TRBD2 (6 bases). The CDR3 extends over 16 amino acids. Between the trimmed V and J ends, which lost 3 bases and 5 bases, there was a span of 16 bases. The germline gives CDR1 MDHEN, CDR2 SYDVKM. The CDR3 DNA sequence: TGTGCCAGCAGTTTTCACGGGAGTGGGGGGACCGGGGAGCTGTTTTTT. This sequence encodes CASSFHGSGGTGELFF. The complete variable domain, with remaining parts taken from reference TRBV28 and TRBJ2-2, reads DVKVTQSSRYLVKRTGEKVFLECVQDMDHENMFWYRQDPGLGLRLIYFSYDVKMKEKGDIPEGYSVSREKKERFSLILESASTNQTSMYLCASSFHGSGGTGELFFGEGSRLTVL.

V and J are TRBV6-1 and TRBJ2-1; 11 bases fit TRBD2. V shed 2 bases, J shed 0 bases, and the junction held 15 bases outside the gene matches. Looked up from germline, CDR1 is MNHNS and CDR2 is SASEGT. The CDR3 is 21 amino acids. CDR3 in amino acids: CASSERPTSGSRRGSYNEQFF. CDR3 nucleotides: TGTGCCAGCAGTGAACGCCCTACTAGCGGGAGTCGACGGGGCTCCTACAATGAGCAGTTCTTC.

This clone turned up a few times. The chain joins TRBV4-1 to TRBJ1-3; the D gene is possibly TRBD1 (5 bases). V was pared by 1 base and J by 4 bases, with 8 bases between. The CDR3 runs 14 residues. Per germline, CDR1 MGHRA and CDR2 YSYEKL. CDR3 bases: TGCGCCAGCAGCCAAGGGGGACCGGGAAACACCATATATTTT. Its protein product is CASSQGGPGNTIYF.

This rearrangement joins TRBV6-5 to TRBJ2-2; D call uncertain. The germline gives CDR1 MNHEY, CDR2 SVGAGI. The V and J ends lost 2 bases and 5 bases respectively, with 9 bases between them. The CDR3 extends over 14 amino acids. CDR3: CASSYKRGTGELFF. Written as DNA, the CDR3 is TGTGCCAGCAGTTACAAGAGAGGTACCGGGGAGCTGTTTTTT.

This chain connects TRBV4-3 to TRBJ2-7; either TRBD1 or TRBD2 may fit D (5 bases each). Trimming removed 1 base from V and 3 bases from J, with 10 bases in between. Germline lookup yields CDR1 LGHNA and CDR2 YSLEER. This CDR3 comprises 14 residues. CDR3 residues: CASSQGQRRYEQYF. The CDR3 bases are TGCGCCAGCAGCCAAGGACAGCGGCGCTACGAGCAGTACTTC.

In this sample, this clone turned up a few times. V is TRBV5-1 and J is TRBJ2-7, with 10 bases that match TRBD2. The germline V gene has CDR1 SGHRS and CDR2 YFSETQ. V lost 4 bases to trimming and J lost 2 bases; unmatched junction nucleotides: 3. The CDR3 runs to 14 residues. As DNA, the CDR3 is TGCGCCAGCAGCCTAGCGGGAGTGACCTACGAGCAGTACTTC. Its protein is CASSLAGVTYEQYF.

The V gene is TRBV7-3, the J gene TRBJ2-1; TRBD2 might be the D (6 bases). V lost 2 bases and J 0 bases, leaving 8 bases between the germline ends. Germline CDR1 is SGHTA and CDR2 is FQGTGA. The length of the CDR3 is 15 residues. CDR3 sequence (DNA): TGTGCCAGCAGCTTAGACGGGAGCTCCTACAATGAGCAGTTCTTC. Protein: CASSLDGSSYNEQFF.

This chain uses TRBV18 with TRBJ2-4, with 9 bases fitting TRBD1. Trimming cost V 3 bases and J 8 bases; bases outside gene matches: 17. Germline V gives CDR1 KGHSH, CDR2 LQKENI. The CDR3 is 18 amino acids. In DNA form, the CDR3 reads TGTGCCAGCTCACCTAAAACTACAGGGGGCGTGGGTCGTCACATTCAGTACTTC. Translation gives CASSPKTTGGVGRHIQYF.

The chain's CDR3 is CASSALEVGYTF. For the CDR3, the DNA is TGTGCCAGCAGCGCACTCGAGGTTGGCTACACCTTC. The chain employs TRBV9 and TRBJ1-2; D is unclear. V was pared by 3 bases and J by 7 bases, with 10 bases between. This CDR3 comprises 12 residues. Germline-derived CDR1 and CDR2 are SGDLS and YYNGEE.

This chain joins TRBV5-1 and TRBJ2-7, with 13 bases identical to TRBD2. The CDR3 has 19 residues. CDR1 is SGHRS, CDR2 YFSETQ, per germline. V lost 3 bases to trimming and J lost 1 base; unmatched junction nucleotides: 13. The CDR3 DNA sequence: TGCGCCAGCAGCTCGCAATCCGGGACTAGCGGGACTTTTTCCTACGAGCAGTACTTC. Amino acids: CASSSQSGTSGTFSYEQYF.

This chain links TRBV19 with TRBJ2-2; 8 bases are a match to TRBD2. Per germline, CDR1 LNHDA and CDR2 SQIVND (reference sequence). With V trimmed by 3 bases and J by 6 bases, 12 bases remained unmatched. This CDR3 has 17 amino acids. The CDR3 region is CASSMAGGLARSGELFF. CDR3 DNA: TGTGCCAGTAGTATGGCTGGTGGACTAGCCCGATCCGGGGAGCTGTTTTTT. Based on the CDR3 plus reference TRBV19 and TRBJ2-2, the full variable domain is DGGITQSPKYLFRKEGQNVTLSCEQNLNHDAMYWYRQDPGQGLRLIYYSQIVNDFQKGDIAEGYSVSREKKESFPLTVTSAQKNPTAFYLCASSMAGGLARSGELFFGEGSRLTVL.

The V call is TRBV5-4, the J call TRBJ2-1; D perhaps matches TRBD2 (6 bases). Trimming shortened V by 0 bases and J by 0 bases, and 10 bases separated the two germline ends. CDR1 and CDR2 (germline): SGHNT, YYREEE (reference sequence). The CDR3 covers 16 residues. CDR3 protein: CASSLDAGSSYNEQFF. The DNA for the CDR3 is TGTGCCAGCAGCTTGGATGCGGGAAGCTCCTACAATGAGCAGTTCTTC.

This chain links TRBV29-1 with TRBJ2-7; D not certain. With 6 bases removed from V and 7 bases from J, the gap between germline ends came to 10 bases. Per the germline V gene, CDR1 is SQVTM and CDR2 is ANQGSEA. The CDR3 consists of 10 residues. Written as DNA, the CDR3 is TGCAGCGTCGCCACAGTTGAGCAGTACTTC. Its translation: CSVATVEQYF.

This chain joins TRBV5-4 and TRBJ1-2; tentative D call: TRBD1 (6 bases). Germline CDR1 reads SGHNT; CDR2 reads YYREEE (reference sequence). V was cut by 4 bases and J by 6 bases, with 16 bases left in between. The CDR3 length is 14 residues. The CDR3 nucleotides are TGTGCCAGCAGCCTGGGGGCTAGGGCAGATGGCTACACCTTC. It encodes CASSLGARADGYTF.